The rows below give T cell receptor beta chains drawn from one sample of a study of blood T cell repertoires in COVID-19. Clones were read by immunoSEQ multiplex PCR, and TCRdb kept only the in-frame ones, dropping some. The repertoire has 65,000 to 90,000 clones, around 80% of them found once; the top ten carry more than 4.5%. Material for sequencing was peripheral blood. These receptors were collected from a woman older than 75 with active or convalescent COVID-19. CDR3s include the opening cysteine and the closing phenylalanine or tryptophan. Each record gives: V gene, clone size, D gene, J gene, CDR3 protein, CDR3 DNA. A D gene is named only where the DNA matches it firmly. Rows give clone size only sometimes, using once, few, many, or a class for an expanded clone.

V: TRBV7-2; size: NA; D: TRBD1; J: TRBJ1-1; CDR3: CASSLGDGTGIAFF; DNA: TGTGCCAGCAGCTTGGGTGATGGGACAGGAATAGCTTTCTTT
V: TRBV7-2; size: NA; D: TRBD2; J: TRBJ2-3; CDR3: CASSSSGVSTDTQYF; DNA: TGTGCCAGCAGCTCTAGCGGAGTTAGCACAGATACGCAGTATTTT
V: TRBV18; size: NA; D: NA; J: TRBJ2-3; CDR3: CASSPIQGSDTQYF; DNA: TGTGCCAGCTCACCAATACAGGGTTCAGATACGCAGTATTTT
V: TRBV5-6; size: once; D: TRBD1; J: TRBJ1-3; CDR3: CASRGTGSYGNTIYF; DNA: TGTGCCAGCAGGGGGACAGGGAGTTATGGAAACACCATATATTTT
V: TRBV6-5; size: NA; D: NA; J: TRBJ1-5; CDR3: CASSPSRFQPQHF; DNA: TGTGCCAGCAGCCCGAGCAGGTTTCAGCCCCAGCATTTT
V: TRBV25-1; size: NA; D: NA; J: TRBJ1-2; CDR3: CASSESSRVYGYTF; DNA: TGTGCCAGCAGTGAATCTAGTCGAGTCTATGGCTACACCTTC
V: TRBV18; size: NA; D: NA; J: TRBJ2-3; CDR3: CASSSAGTLTDTQYF; DNA: TGTGCCAGCTCATCTGCGGGGACCCTCACAGATACGCAGTATTTT
V: TRBV5-4; size: NA; D: TRBD1; J: TRBJ2-3; CDR3: CAIGTGTPDTQYF; DNA: TGTGCCATTGGGACAGGTACCCCAGATACGCAGTATTTT
V: TRBV5-5; size: NA; D: NA; J: TRBJ2-6; CDR3: CASSLPMTGTGANVLTF; DNA: TGTGCCAGCAGCTTGCCTATGACAGGTACTGGGGCCAACGTCCTGACTTTC
V: TRBV11-3; size: NA; D: TRBD1; J: TRBJ2-1; CDR3: CASSTRTGTGKYNEQFF; DNA: TGTGCCAGCAGCACACGTACCGGGACAGGGAAATACAATGAGCAGTTCTTC